The 3 T cell receptor beta chains in this list originate from one sample, sequenced in a study of T cell changes during pregnancy in multiple sclerosis. The assay was immunoSEQ multiplex PCR, and TCRdb's table has in-frame clones only and misses some. The sample contains tens of thousands of clones, about 94% of which appear only once. Specimen: peripheral blood, collected in the third trimester of pregnancy. All receptors come from a female donor with multiple sclerosis, enrolled in a pregnancy study.

The J gene is TRBJ2-1, the V gene TRBV2, with 8 bases identical to TRBD2. The CDR3 spans 15 residues. Trimming removed 7 bases from V and 2 bases from J; junction bases left unmatched: 7. CDR1 is SNHLY and CDR2 is FYNNEI in the germline V gene. The CDR3 loop reads CASNGGEDPYNEQFF. The DNA for the CDR3 is TGTGCCAGCAACGGGGGGGAAGACCCCTACAATGAGCAGTTCTTC.

The chain is built from TRBV6-1 and TRBJ2-7; 7 bases are shared with TRBD1. Germline-derived CDR1 and CDR2 are MNHNS and SASEGT. J was trimmed by 3 bases and V by 8 bases; bases with no gene match: 7. The length of the CDR3 is 13 residues. The CDR3 sequence is CASDRAQNYEQYF. The CDR3 nucleotides read TGTGCCAGCGACAGGGCCCAAAACTACGAGCAGTACTTC.

The genes are TRBV7-3 and TRBJ2-1; 9 nucleotides line up with TRBD2. The CDR3 is 15 amino acids. The ends lost 2 bases at V and 6 bases at J; junction bases unmatched: 5. Germline V gene lookup returns CDR1 SGHTA and CDR2 FQGTGA. The CDR3: CASSLLAGGPNEQFF. The CDR3 coding sequence is TGTGCCAGCAGCTTACTGGCGGGGGGGCCCAATGAGCAGTTCTTC.